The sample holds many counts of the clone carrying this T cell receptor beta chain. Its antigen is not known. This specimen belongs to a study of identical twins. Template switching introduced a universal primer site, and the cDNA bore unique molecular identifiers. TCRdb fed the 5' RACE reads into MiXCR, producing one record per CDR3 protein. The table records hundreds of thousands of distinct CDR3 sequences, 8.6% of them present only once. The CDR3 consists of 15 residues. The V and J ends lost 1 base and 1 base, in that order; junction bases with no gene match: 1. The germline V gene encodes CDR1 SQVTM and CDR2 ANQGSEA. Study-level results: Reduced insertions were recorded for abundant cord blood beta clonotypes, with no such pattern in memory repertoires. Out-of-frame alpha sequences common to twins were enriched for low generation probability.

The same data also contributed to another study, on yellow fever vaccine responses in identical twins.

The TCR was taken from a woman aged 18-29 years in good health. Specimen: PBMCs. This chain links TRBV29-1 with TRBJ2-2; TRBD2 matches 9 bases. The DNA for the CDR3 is TGCAGCGTTGAAGGACTAGCGGAGAACACCGGGGAGCTGTTTTTT. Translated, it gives CSVEGLAENTGELFF.